This TCR beta chain was recorded in a study of cytomegalovirus exposure and HLA in healthy donors. PCR amplification relied on 60 Vbeta primers (plus 13 Jbeta primers). Sequencing used immunoSEQ multiplex PCR; TCRdb keeps in-frame clones, though not all of them. The sample holds roughly 40,000 clones. The CDR3 runs 15 residues. CDR1 MGHDK and CDR2 SYGVNS come from the germline V gene. Losses at the gene ends were 6 bases for V and 0 bases for J; bases not matched to a gene: 3. Sequenced: PBMCs. The clonotype comes from a man aged 25 to 40 in good health and CMV-seronegative. V and J are TRBV25-1 and TRBJ2-3; the match to TRBD2 covers 10 bases. The CDR3 DNA is TGTGCCAGCAGCCTGACTAGCGGGAGCACAGATACGCAGTATTTT. It encodes CASSLTSGSTDTQYF.